This is a list of T cell receptor beta chains from one sample in a study of beta chain features in type 1 diabetes. This table comes from immunoSEQ multiplex PCR, and its TCRdb copy is limited to in-frame clones, with some not included. The sample consists of 150,000 or so clones, 7.5% to 9.5% of them appearing once. The source material was central memory CD4+ T cells from blood. All receptors derive from a woman aged 18-30 years in good health. Each CDR3 is given with its conserved first and last residue. D genes are given only for firm matches. Not all rows give a size; the values are once, few, many and, for expanded clones, a class.

DNA | CDR3 | V | size | J | D
TGTGCCAGCAGTACTTACAGCGCGGGTCCCTACGAGCAGTACTTC | CASSTYSAGPYEQYF | TRBV2 | . | TRBJ2-7 | .
TGTGCCTGGAGCGGGGGTTCGGGAGCAGGATCAGAGACCCAGTACTTC | CAWSGGSGAGSETQYF | TRBV30 | few | TRBJ2-5 | .
TGTGCCAGCAGCCCGGGACTAGCGGGAGTCGCGTACGAGCAGTACTTC | CASSPGLAGVAYEQYF | TRBV4-2 | . | TRBJ2-7 | TRBD2
TGTGCCAGCAGCCAACTTCACAGTGAAGAGACCCAGTACTTC | CASSQLHSEETQYF | TRBV7-8 | few | TRBJ2-5 | .
TGCGCCAGCAGCTTTGACTCGGATACGCAGTATTTT | CASSFDSDTQYF | TRBV5-1 | . | TRBJ2-3 | .
TGTGCCAGCACCCCGGGGGGGACTCAACAAGAGACCCAGTACTTC | CASTPGGTQQETQYF | TRBV7-6 | . | TRBJ2-5 | TRBD2
TGTGCCAGCAGTCCCCCAGGACTAGCGGGAGCCGGGGAGCTGTTTTTT | CASSPPGLAGAGELFF | TRBV7-9 | few | TRBJ2-2 | TRBD2
TGTGCTAGCAGTCCTATAGCGCAAACTGAGACCCAGTACTTC | CASSPIAQTETQYF | TRBV7-7 | . | TRBJ2-5 | .
TGCAGCGTTGAGTCATCAACCAGGGGGAACTATGGCTACACCTTC | CSVESSTRGNYGYTF | TRBV29-1 | . | TRBJ1-2 | TRBD1
TGTGCCAGCAGTCCGGACAGGGCCTCGGAGACCCAGTACTTC | CASSPDRASETQYF | TRBV2 | few | TRBJ2-5 | TRBD1
TGTGCCAGCAGTGAAAAGTTTACGGATTCACCCCTCCACTTT | CASSEKFTDSPLHF | TRBV6-1 | many | TRBJ1-6 | .
TGCGCCAGCAGCGGGGGGACCTCCGTCTATGGCTACACCTTC | CASSGGTSVYGYTF | TRBV5-1 | few | TRBJ1-2 | .
TGTGCCAGCAGTCCCAGGGTGGACTCTGGGGCCAACGTCCTGACTTTC | CASSPRVDSGANVLTF | TRBV25-1 | . | TRBJ2-6 | .